This entry describes one T cell receptor beta chain. This CDR3 comprises 14 residues. V shed 8 bases and J shed 2 bases, with 13 bases lying between them. Germline CDR1 MNHEY, CDR2 SVGAGI. Source study methods: Estimation of nucleated cell counts was performed using reference gene primer amplification. Profiled with immunoSEQ multiplex PCR; TCRdb holds only in-frame clones, not every one. V, J and clone size reflect that table, while D and trimming were determined from the DNA. Of about 130,000 clones in the sample, approximately 83% were seen once. This entry comes from a study of blood T cell repertoires in COVID-19. As for the study in general: There were acute and convalescent COVID-19 samples, and they came from the United States, Italy and Spain. From T cells, B-cell-depleted T cells, or PBMCs came the material, which was cDNA or gDNA.

Material: peripheral blood. This clonotype was sampled from a man aged 40-55 years with active or convalescent COVID-19. The chain couples TRBV6-5 to TRBJ1-3; possible D gene TRBD1, 6 bases. The CDR3 DNA reads TGTGCCAGCTGCAAAACAGGGACTGGAAACACCATATATTTT. Encoded protein: CASCKTGTGNTIYF.